Each of the 12 T cell receptor beta chains below was sequenced from the same sample in a study of blood T cells in healthy people across ages. Combining a sample-barcoded 5' primer with a J-beta primer mix, a second PCR ran for roughly 6 to 12 cycles. TCRdb redid the calling of the 5' RACE reads with MiXCR, one entry per CDR3 protein. The sample has 1.5 million or so distinct CDR3 sequences, approximately 40% seen once. The material sequenced was blood. These receptors were obtained from a woman between 18 and 29 years old in good health.

Worth noting for this clonotype: A read error may account for a junction end that differs from germline. J is TRBJ1-1 and V is TRBV7-9, with D unresolved. CDR3 size: 13 residues. CDR1 and CDR2 from the germline V gene are SEHNR and FQNEAQ (reference sequence). This CDR3 is CASSLESLTEAFF. The CDR3 coding sequence is TGCGCCAGCAGCTTAGAGTCGCTAACTGAAGCTTTCTTT.

V usage is TRBV6-5 and J usage is TRBJ2-1; the match to TRBD2 covers 11 bases. Per the germline V gene, CDR1 is MNHEY and CDR2 is SVGAGI. The CDR3 contains 15 residues. The V and J ends lost 6 bases and 13 bases, in that order; junction bases with no gene match: 14. The CDR3 DNA follows: TGTGCCAGCAGCCCCGGACTAGCGGGTAGTGAGACCCAGTTCTTC. Translating gives CASSPGLAGSETQFF.

This clonotype has a handful of counts. J is TRBJ1-4 and V is TRBV7-3; possibly TRBD1 for D (5 bases). Germline assignment: CDR1 SGHTA and CDR2 FQGTGA. The CDR3 runs 14 residues. Trimming pared 5 bases from V and 2 bases from J, leaving 9 bases between. The CDR3 region has the DNA TGTGCCAGCAGCGAGGGGCCGACTAATGAAAAACTGTTTTTT. Translation gives CASSEGPTNEKLFF.

The gene calls are TRBV20-1 and TRBJ2-1, with 7 bases that match TRBD2. The germline gives CDR1 DFQATT, CDR2 SNEGSKA (reference sequence). CDR3 length: 14 amino acids. Germline trimming cut 2 bases from V and 4 bases from J; bases unmatched to any gene: 5. CDR3 coding DNA: TGCAGTGCTAGACCCGGGACTACTTACAATGAGCAGTTCTTC. It yields the protein CSARPGTTYNEQFF.

This rearrangement joins TRBV2 to TRBJ2-2; 10 nucleotides match TRBD2. The CDR3 extends over 17 amino acids. Germline-derived CDR1 and CDR2 are SNHLY and FYNNEI. V shed 3 bases, J shed 5 bases, and the junction held 9 bases outside the gene matches. In DNA, the CDR3 is TGTGCCAGCAGTGATTGGCTAGCGGGAGACCGAACCGGGGAGCTGTTTTTT. Translating it yields CASSDWLAGDRTGELFF.

There are a few counts of this clonotype. The J gene is TRBJ2-3, the V gene TRBV25-1; tentative D call: TRBD2 (6 bases). The V gene's germline CDR1 is MGHDK and CDR2 SYGVNS. The germline V and J ends were trimmed by 6 bases and 4 bases, with 14 bases remaining between them. The CDR3 is 14 residues long. The CDR3 DNA sequence: TGTGCCAGCAGGGGGGGTTCTATCGCAGATACGCAGTATTTT. Translating it yields CASRGGSIADTQYF.

The CDR3 loop reads CATSNRDLTLAKNIQYF. The CDR3 coding sequence is TGTGCCACCAGCAACCGGGACTTAACACTAGCCAAAAACATTCAGTACTTC. The chain joins TRBV15 to TRBJ2-4; D may be TRBD2 (6 bases). Trimming stripped 4 bases from V and 0 bases from J, with 16 bases between. This CDR3 comprises 17 residues. Germline CDR1 and CDR2: LNHNV and YYDKDF (reference sequence). Filled out from reference TRBV15 and TRBJ2-4, the complete variable domain reads DAMVIQNPRYQVTQFGKPVTLSCSQTLNHNVMYWYQQKSSQAPKLLFHYYDKDFNNEADTPDNFQSRRPNTSFCFLDIRSPGLGDTAMYLCATSNRDLTLAKNIQYFGAGTRLSVL.

Comments on this clonotype: This clone may be a read error of a much larger clone one base away. The rearrangement uses TRBV29-1 and TRBJ2-5; no reliable D call. There are 12 residues in the CDR3. Germline values: CDR1 SQVTM, CDR2 ANQGSEA. V was cut by 1 base and J by 11 bases, with 14 bases left in between. The CDR3 spells CSVEVELYEQYF. The CDR3 DNA reads as TGCAGCGTTGAAGTAGAGCTCTATGAGCAGTACTTC.

The chain carries TRBV29-1 and TRBJ2-1; TRBD1 might be the D (5 bases). In germline, CDR1 is SQVTM, CDR2 ANQGSEA. V lost 1 base, J lost 0 bases, and 7 bases lay in between. The CDR3 is made up of 14 amino acids. CDR3 bases: TGCAGCGTTGAAGGGGGCCCCTCCTACAATGAGCAGTTCTTC. Translating gives CSVEGGPSYNEQFF.

The V call is TRBV12-3 or TRBV12-4, the J call TRBJ2-6, with D tentatively TRBD2 (5 bases). This CDR3 region has 16 residues. V was clipped by 6 bases and J by 1 base, with 13 bases between them. The CDR3 nucleotides read TGTGCCAGCAGCCGGATCTGGAGGTCTGGGGCCAACGTCCTGACTTTC. The encoded protein is CASSRIWRSGANVLTF.

This clonotype was recorded a few times. V and J are TRBV7-8 and TRBJ1-4; TRBD1 agrees at 10 bases. The germline gives CDR1 SGHVS, CDR2 FQNEAQ. The junction had 4 bases not matched to a gene; V was cut back by 4 bases and J by 5 bases. This CDR3 has 15 residues. The CDR3 coding sequence is TGTGCCAGCAGCTGGGACAGGGGTGAAAATGAAAAACTGTTTTTT. This codes for CASSWDRGENEKLFF.

CDR3 loop: CASSRDSGRETQYF. Written as DNA, the CDR3 is TGTGCCAGCAGCCGGGACTCAGGGCGAGAGACCCAGTACTTC. The chain uses TRBV7-2 and TRBJ2-5, with D possibly being TRBD2 (6 bases). The V gene lost 5 bases and the J gene lost 4 bases, with 14 bases spanning the gap. The CDR3 extends over 14 amino acids. Per the germline V gene, CDR1 is SGHTA and CDR2 is FQGNSA.